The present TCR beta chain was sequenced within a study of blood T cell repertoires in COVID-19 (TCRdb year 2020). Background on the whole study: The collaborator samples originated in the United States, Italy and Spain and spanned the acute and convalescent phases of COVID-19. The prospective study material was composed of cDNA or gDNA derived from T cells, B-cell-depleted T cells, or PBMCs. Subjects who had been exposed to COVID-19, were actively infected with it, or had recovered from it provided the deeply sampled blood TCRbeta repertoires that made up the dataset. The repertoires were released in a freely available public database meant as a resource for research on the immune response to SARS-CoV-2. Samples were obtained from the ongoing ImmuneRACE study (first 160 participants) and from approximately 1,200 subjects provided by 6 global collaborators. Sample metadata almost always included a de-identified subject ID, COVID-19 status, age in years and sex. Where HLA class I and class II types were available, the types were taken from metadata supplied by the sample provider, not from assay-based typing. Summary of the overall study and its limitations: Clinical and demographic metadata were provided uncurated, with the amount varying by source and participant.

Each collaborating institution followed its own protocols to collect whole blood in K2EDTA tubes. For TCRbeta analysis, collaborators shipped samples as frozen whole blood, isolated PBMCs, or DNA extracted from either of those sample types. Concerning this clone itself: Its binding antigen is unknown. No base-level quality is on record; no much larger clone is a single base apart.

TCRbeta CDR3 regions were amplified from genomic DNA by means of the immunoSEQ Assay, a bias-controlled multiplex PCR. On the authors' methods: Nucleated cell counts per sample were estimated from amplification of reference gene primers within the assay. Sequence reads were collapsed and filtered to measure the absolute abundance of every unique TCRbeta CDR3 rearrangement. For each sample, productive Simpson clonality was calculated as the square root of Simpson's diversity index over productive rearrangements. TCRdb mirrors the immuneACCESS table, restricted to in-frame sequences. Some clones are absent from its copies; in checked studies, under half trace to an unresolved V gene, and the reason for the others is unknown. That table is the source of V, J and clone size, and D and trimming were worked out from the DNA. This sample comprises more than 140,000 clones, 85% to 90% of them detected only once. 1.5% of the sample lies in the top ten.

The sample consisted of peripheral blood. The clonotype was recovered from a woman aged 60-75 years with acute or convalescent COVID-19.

The CDR3 amino acid sequence is: CASSYRSGNTIYF. The nucleotide sequence reads TGTGCCAGCAGTTACCGCTCTGGAAACACCATATATTTT. Recombination connected TRBV6-5 to TRBJ1-3; confidence is insufficient to name the D gene. CDR1 and CDR2 are drawn from the germline V gene: MNHEY, SVGAGI. The cysteine opens and the phenylalanine closes a CDR3 of 13 amino acids. The retained sequence is limited to the CDR3, 39 bases, with the frame set at the first base. Deletion took 2 bases off V and 0 bases off J, with a span of 2 bases between the germline ends.